The rows below give T cell receptor beta chains drawn from one sample of a study of T cells expressing NK-cell markers. From its re-call of the 5' RACE reads, TCRdb lists each CDR3 protein once, without DNA. The clone table shows roughly 160,000 distinct CDR3 sequences, with the ten largest holding around 20%. Sequences were obtained from blood T cells: a sorted CD56 or NKG2C T cell subset, CD4+ or CD8+ T cells, or bulk PBMC T cells (not recorded which). The receptors shown here come from a man aged 18-70 years in good health. CDR3s include the opening cysteine and the closing phenylalanine or tryptophan.

TRBV3-1	TRBJ2-7	CASSLTPAMGYEQYF
TRBV6-5	TRBJ2-2	CASSYSVAKSGELFF
TRBV5-1	TRBJ2-2	CASSLEVAGNTGELFF
TRBV9	TRBJ1-6	CASSVGSYNSPLHF
TRBV4-2	TRBJ2-1	CASSRTRGGSYNEQFF
TRBV14	TRBJ2-5	CASSQAHFPETQYF
TRBV5-8	TRBJ1-5	CASSPWAGGNQPQHF
TRBV2	TRBJ2-1	CASRKEGGHDNEQFF
TRBV2	TRBJ2-2	CASSEERGGLTGELFF
TRBV27	TRBJ2-7	CASSGSSITGLYEQYF
TRBV6-4	TRBJ1-2	CASSDGPTGDRGYTF
TRBV2	TRBJ2-3	CASSAGLAGGIWDTQYF
TRBV20-1	TRBJ2-4	CSARELAGNKNIQYF
TRBV6-1	TRBJ2-5	CASRGQSEETQYF
TRBV10-2	TRBJ2-2	CAIRQGGTGELFF
TRBV5-1	TRBJ2-6	CASSSPSGRDSGANVLTF
TRBV11-1	TRBJ2-5	CASSFGIVGETQYF
TRBV5-1	TRBJ2-1	CASRYRFDEQFF
TRBV5-1	TRBJ2-7	CASSLGAELAPREQYF
TRBV12-3/TRBV12-4	TRBJ2-3	CASSLLFDRGYSSTDTQYF
TRBV20-1	TRBJ1-4	CSARDDGGINEKLFF
TRBV10-3	TRBJ1-2	CAISDGQGGNYGYTF
TRBV2	TRBJ1-1	CASTQFRGPGTEAFF
TRBV4-1	TRBJ2-7	CASSQDSLAGGSYEQYF
TRBV21-1	TRBJ2-3	CASSKARDSTDTQYF
TRBV13	TRBJ2-2	CASSLTARGTSVTGELFF
TRBV2	TRBJ2-5	CASSEASGGETQYF
TRBV11-2	TRBJ1-2	CASSLGFGGFDYTF
TRBV27	TRBJ2-5	CASSSPLTSGVETQYF
TRBV9	TRBJ1-2	CASSPTRTDGYTF
TRBV7-9	TRBJ2-3	CASSLESGTQYF
TRBV21-1	TRBJ1-2	CASSGDRADTF
TRBV19	TRBJ2-1	CASSPAGSSYNEQFF
TRBV15	TRBJ1-6	CATSSSRGYALHF
TRBV28	TRBJ1-5	CASSSQGFSNQPQHF
TRBV5-6	TRBJ2-5	CASFVGLAPVETQYF
TRBV12-5	TRBJ2-7	CASGPAGTTYEQYF
TRBV29-1	TRBJ2-6	CSVDERGPSGANVLTF
TRBV27	TRBJ2-5	CASSRYGVRETQYF
TRBV13	TRBJ2-7	CASSHRTGSSYEQYF
TRBV5-6	TRBJ2-2	CASSLLRQHTGELFF
TRBV19	TRBJ1-1	CASRYLGGGTEAFF
TRBV18	TRBJ2-1	CASSPPEEEWFGTDPLGEQFF
TRBV18	TRBJ2-5	CASSPRQRGETQYF